The next 10 T cell receptor beta chains were all read from a single sample in a study of T-cell memory formation after mild COVID-19. In TCRdb, the 5' RACE reads were re-called with MiXCR into one record per CDR3 protein. The repertoire holds approximately 400,000 distinct CDR3 sequences, with more than 15% as singletons. Input material: PBMCs or a T cell subset sorted from them (not recorded which). The receptors were gathered from a man aged 18 to 35 who had mild COVID-19 (a few samples of this study predate the infection). Cell type and time point are not known.

This chain uses TRBV24-1 with TRBJ1-2; TRBD1 aligns across 7 bases. The CDR3 extends over 14 amino acids. Germline V gene lookup returns CDR1 KGHDR and CDR2 SFDVKD. V lost 3 bases and J lost 4; bases outside the gene matches: 4. CDR3 in DNA: TGTGCCACCAGTGATAACAGGGGAATCTATGGCTACACCTTC. Its translation is CATSDNRGIYGYTF.

This clonotype was detected only a few times. The V and J genes are TRBV6-2 or TRBV6-3 and TRBJ2-2; a weak D match, TRBD1 (5 bases). Germline V gene data show CDR1 as MNHEY and CDR2 as SVGEGT. There are 14 residues in the CDR3. The V end lost 6 bases, the J end lost 7 bases, and 15 bases lay between the germline ends. The CDR3 DNA follows: TGTGCCAGCAGGAATCAGGGCTTCGGCGGGGAGCTGTTTTTT. It yields the protein CASRNQGFGGELFF.

The chain links TRBV29-1 to TRBJ2-5, with D perhaps matching TRBD2 (7 bases). Germline V gene data show CDR1 as SQVTM and CDR2 as ANQGSEA. V was shortened by 5 bases and J by 5 bases, with 12 bases between the two germline ends. CDR3 size: 12 residues. The CDR3 is CSVFGGLETQYF. The CDR3, as DNA: TGCAGCGTTTTCGGGGGGCTGGAGACCCAGTACTTC.

The chain is built from TRBV24-1 and TRBJ1-2; D call uncertain. This CDR3 contains 18 residues. Looked up from germline, CDR1 is KGHDR and CDR2 is SFDVKD. Trimming removed 3 bases at V and 1 base at J, with 20 bases between. The CDR3 DNA reads TGTGCCACCAGTGATCCAACCCGGTGGTCGGCGGATAACTATGGCTACACCTTC. Translating it yields CATSDPTRWSADNYGYTF.

This clonotype appeared a few times. CDR3 DNA sequence: TGTGCCAGCAGCCCAGCGGGGGGGCCCAATGAGCAGTTCTTC. It translates to CASSPAGGPNEQFF. The V call is TRBV6-5, the J call TRBJ2-1, with TRBD2 identical over 10 bases. The CDR3 contains 14 residues. V shed 6 bases, J shed 6 bases, and the junction held 5 bases outside the gene matches. Germline CDR1 and CDR2: MNHEY and SVGAGI.

As to this clonotype: Relative to the germline gene, one junction end is altered; a read error may explain this. V usage is TRBV14 and J usage is TRBJ1-2; D perhaps matches TRBD1 (5 bases). Germline V gives CDR1 SGHDN, CDR2 FVKESK. The length of the CDR3 is 13 residues. In DNA form, the CDR3 reads TGTGCCAGCAGCCAAGACGAGGGGAGTCGCAGGGTCTTC. It translates to CASSQDEGSRRVF.

The CDR3 loop reads CSAPGAVNYGYTF. Written as DNA, the CDR3 is TGCAGTGCCCCTGGGGCGGTGAACTATGGCTACACCTTC. This chain joins TRBV20-1 and TRBJ1-2, with D perhaps matching TRBD1 (5 bases). CDR1 and CDR2 from the germline V gene are DFQATT and SNEGSKA (reference sequence). V lost 6 bases and J 2 bases, leaving 13 bases between the germline ends. CDR3 size: 13 residues.

This clonotype was recorded a few times. V usage is TRBV7-2 and J usage is TRBJ2-6, with unresolved D. The V gene's germline CDR1 is SGHTA and CDR2 FQGNSA. The length of the CDR3 is 15 residues. Trimming took 1 base from V and 0 from J, leaving 4 bases between them. In nucleotides, the CDR3 is TGTGCCAGCAGCTTAGTATTCTCTGGGGCCAACGTCCTGACTTTC. Translated: CASSLVFSGANVLTF.

This clonotype has only a few counts. CDR3: CASRTPGRENTEAFF. The DNA of the CDR3 is TGTGCCAGCAGGACCCCCGGGCGGGAGAACACTGAAGCTTTCTTT. The chain combines TRBV6-6 with TRBJ1-1; D remains ambiguous. V was shortened by 6 bases and J by 1 base, with 15 bases between the two germline ends. The germline V gene encodes CDR1 MNHNY and CDR2 SVGAGI (reference sequence). There are 15 residues in the CDR3.

This clonotype was counted between two and nine times. V is TRBV7-2 and J is TRBJ2-1; the D gene is possibly TRBD1 (5 bases). The CDR3 contains 14 residues. Trimming took off 7 bases at V and 5 bases at J, with 15 bases between the two ends. Germline V gene data show CDR1 as SGHTA and CDR2 as FQGNSA. CDR3 DNA sequence: TGTGCCAGCAACCGACAGAAAGCTAACAATGAGCAGTTCTTC. It specifies CASNRQKANNEQFF.